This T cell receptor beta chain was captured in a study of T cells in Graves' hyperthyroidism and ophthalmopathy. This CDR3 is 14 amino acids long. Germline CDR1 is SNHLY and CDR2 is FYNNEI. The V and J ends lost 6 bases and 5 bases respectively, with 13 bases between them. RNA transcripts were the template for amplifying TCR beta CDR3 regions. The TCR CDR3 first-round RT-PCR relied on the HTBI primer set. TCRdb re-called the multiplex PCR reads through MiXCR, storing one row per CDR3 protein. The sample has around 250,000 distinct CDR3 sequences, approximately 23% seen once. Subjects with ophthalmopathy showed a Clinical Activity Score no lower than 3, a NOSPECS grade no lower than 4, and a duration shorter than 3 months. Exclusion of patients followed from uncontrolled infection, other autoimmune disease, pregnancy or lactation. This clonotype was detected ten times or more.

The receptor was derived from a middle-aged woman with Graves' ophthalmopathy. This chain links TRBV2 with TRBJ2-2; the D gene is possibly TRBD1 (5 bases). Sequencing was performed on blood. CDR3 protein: CASSKGQSTGELFF. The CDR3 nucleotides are TGTGCCAGCAGCAAGGGGCAGTCGACCGGGGAGCTGTTTTTT.